This T cell receptor (beta chain) was found in a study of cytomegalovirus exposure and HLA in healthy donors. Germline CDR1 SGHDT, CDR2 YYEEEE. V lost 0 bases to trimming and J lost 2 bases, with 9 bases between them. This CDR3 comprises 14 residues. Comment on this clone: The antigen is unknown.

Whole-study results and caveats: Likely technical artifact: a cluster of highly shared sequence variants.

PCR used 60 Vbeta primers and 13 Jbeta primers. Profiling relied on immunoSEQ multiplex PCR, and the TCRdb table lists in-frame clones only, not all of them. The table records a few hundred thousand clones, around 80% of them present only once. Regarding donors, all were healthy bone marrow donors. The V and J genes are TRBV5-6 and TRBJ2-7; possibly TRBD1 for D (5 bases). The sequencing input was PBMCs. This clonotype was obtained from a man aged 25-40 years in good health and CMV-seronegative. The CDR3 spells CASSLAQVTYEQYF. The CDR3 DNA sequence: TGTGCCAGCAGCTTGGCACAGGTAACCTACGAGCAGTACTTC.